Detailed here is one T cell receptor beta chain. Its antigen is undetermined. The sample comes from a study of relationships among human T cell subsets. Findings and caveats of the study: Th1, Th2 and regulatory T cells shared many CDR3 sequences. Over 50% of CD8+ cytotoxic sequences were in clones over 100 reads; regulatory and Th2 had few.

Trimming cost V 6 bases and J 9 bases, with 9 bases left between them. This CDR3 is 11 amino acids long. Germline CDR1 and CDR2: WSHSY and SAAADI. Semiquantitative ARM-PCR amplified T cell receptor alpha and beta CDR3 regions from mRNA. ARM-PCR used tagged nested gene-specific primers, then communal superprimers for exponential amplification. TCRdb re-called the multiplex PCR reads through MiXCR, storing one row per CDR3 protein. The repertoire holds about 14,000 distinct CDR3 sequences, about 60% seen once, with 2% to 2.5% in the top ten. Anti-CD25 beads selected CD4+CD25+ regulatory T cells from positively selected CD4+ cells. Subset-specific monoclonal antibody beads were used to isolate T cell subsets.

V is TRBV10-2 and J is TRBJ2-1; a possible D gene is TRBD2 (6 bases). The receptor was isolated from a man between 40 and 49 years old in good health. Sequencing input: Tregs sorted from blood. The CDR3 here is CASSGGGEQFF. CDR3 DNA sequence: TGCGCCAGCAGCGGGGGAGGTGAGCAGTTCTTC.